What follows are 26 T cell receptor beta chains derived from one specimen sequenced in a study of OX40 agonist ivuxolimab in advanced cancers. The assay was immunoSEQ multiplex PCR, and TCRdb's table has in-frame clones only and misses some. The sample has roughly 73,000 clones, about 90% seen once. Sequenced material: CD4+ or CD8+ T cells sorted from blood, taken in a trial of the OX40 agonist ivuxolimab. The source is an adult with an advanced solid tumor such as melanoma, head and neck, liver or kidney cancer.

This chain joins TRBV5-4 and TRBJ2-1, with a weak D call TRBD1 (6 bases). Trimming pared 0 bases from V and 6 bases from J, leaving 16 bases between. In germline, CDR1 is SGHNT, CDR2 YYREEE (reference sequence). CDR3 size: 16 residues. As DNA, the CDR3 is TGTGCCAGCAGCTTGGCCAGGGGTTCTGTCGTCAATGAGCAGTTCTTC. Residues: CASSLARGSVVNEQFF.

The chain is built from TRBV28 and TRBJ1-6; tentatively, D is TRBD1 (5 bases). The CDR3 contains 17 residues. Germline values: CDR1 MDHEN, CDR2 SYDVKM. Between the trimmed V and J ends, which lost 5 bases and 0 bases, there was a span of 14 bases. CDR3 sequence (DNA): TGTGCCAGCAGTGGGGACGGGAGGAGCTCCTATAATTCACCCCTCCACTTT. Translating it yields CASSGDGRSSYNSPLHF.

This clone was recorded a few times. V usage is TRBV28 and J usage is TRBJ1-2; a possible D gene is TRBD1 (5 bases). Germline assignment: CDR1 MDHEN and CDR2 SYDVKM. The V gene lost 5 bases and the J gene lost 4 bases, with 11 bases spanning the gap. This CDR3 has 13 amino acids. The CDR3 spells CASSGGTVYGYTF. For the CDR3, the DNA is TGTGCCAGCAGTGGCGGGACGGTCTATGGCTACACCTTC.

The chain joins TRBV10-3 to TRBJ2-2; D gene uncertain. The germline V gene has CDR1 ENHRY and CDR2 SYGVKD. This CDR3 has 16 amino acids. V was trimmed by 2 bases and J by 0 bases, leaving 10 bases between them. The chain's CDR3 is CAISENAASNTGELFF. The DNA for the CDR3 is TGTGCCATCAGTGAGAATGCAGCCTCGAACACCGGGGAGCTGTTTTTT.

V and J are TRBV5-6 and TRBJ1-6; no definite D call. The germline CDR1 and CDR2 sequences are SGHDT and YYEEEE. The CDR3 extends over 15 amino acids. Between the trimmed V and J ends, which lost 0 bases and 5 bases, there was a span of 9 bases. This chain's CDR3 is CASSLGVSHNSPLHF. The CDR3 region has the DNA TGTGCCAGCAGCTTGGGGGTGTCGCATAATTCACCCCTCCACTTT.

V is TRBV2 and J is TRBJ2-7; D is perhaps TRBD1 (5 bases). V was pared by 0 bases and J by 2 bases, with 8 bases between. Germline V CDR1 and CDR2: SNHLY, FYNNEI. The CDR3 length is 14 residues. The chain's CDR3 is CASSEAGAPYEQYF. The DNA for the CDR3 is TGTGCCAGCAGTGAAGCAGGGGCACCCTACGAGCAGTACTTC.

V usage is TRBV5-8 and J usage is TRBJ2-7; 12 bases agree with TRBD1. This CDR3 comprises 12 residues. The V and J ends lost 5 bases and 8 bases, in that order; junction bases with no gene match: 2. CDR1 SGHTS and CDR2 YDEGEE come from the germline V gene. CDR3 nucleotide sequence: TGTGCCAGCAGTTGGGACAGGGGGCAGCAGTACTTC. This codes for CASSWDRGQQYF. The full variable domain, its missing parts supplied by reference TRBV5-8 and TRBJ2-7, is EAGVTQSPTHLIKTRGQQATLRCSPISGHTSVYWYQQALGLGLQFLLWYDEGEERNRGNFPPRFSGRQFPNYSSELNVNALELEDSALYLCASSWDRGQQYFGPGTRLTVT.

The rearrangement uses TRBV11-2 and TRBJ1-5; no clear D. Germline V gene sequence: CDR1 SGHAT, CDR2 FQNNGV. The CDR3 is 13 amino acids. V lost 5 bases and J 4 bases, leaving 9 bases between the germline ends. The CDR3 nucleotides are TGTGCCAGCAGCCCAGGACCAAATCAGCCCCAGCATTTT. Protein product: CASSPGPNQPQHF.

This clone was picked up a small number of times. The gene calls are TRBV19 and TRBJ2-1, with 7 bases identical to TRBD2. In germline, CDR1 is LNHDA, CDR2 SQIVND (reference sequence). The trim removed 4 bases at V and 6 bases at J, leaving 12 bases unmatched. This CDR3 has 16 amino acids. CDR3 amino acids: CASSRGGRAAGNEQFF. CDR3 nucleotide sequence: TGTGCCAGTAGTAGGGGTGGGAGGGCCGCCGGCAATGAGCAGTTCTTC.

The rearrangement links TRBV28 to TRBJ2-5; D gene uncertain. This CDR3 is 12 amino acids long. Germline CDR1 reads MDHEN; CDR2 reads SYDVKM. V lost 3 bases and J 4 bases, leaving 6 bases between the germline ends. CDR3 region: CASSFAGETQYF. CDR3 in DNA: TGTGCCAGCAGTTTTGCCGGAGAGACCCAGTACTTC. Using reference TRBV28 and TRBJ2-5 for the parts outside the CDR3, the full variable domain is DVKVTQSSRYLVKRTGEKVFLECVQDMDHENMFWYRQDPGLGLRLIYFSYDVKMKEKGDIPEGYSVSREKKERFSLILESASTNQTSMYLCASSFAGETQYFGPGTRLLVL.

The V and J genes are TRBV11-2 and TRBJ2-7; D ambiguous. The CDR3 totals 14 residues. Germline CDR1 is SGHAT and CDR2 is FQNNGV. V dropped 5 bases and J dropped 5 bases, with 16 bases sitting between them. Here the CDR3 reads CASSMDDRHHEQYF. CDR3 coding DNA: TGTGCCAGCAGCATGGACGACCGGCACCACGAGCAGTACTTC.

This clone came up a few times. The chain links TRBV7-3 to TRBJ1-6; 7 positions agree with TRBD1. The length of the CDR3 is 15 residues. The V and J ends lost 4 bases and 8 bases, in that order; junction bases with no gene match: 8. The germline V gene has CDR1 SGHTA and CDR2 FQGTGA. CDR3 sequence reads: CASSSGQPGDSPLHF. As DNA, the CDR3 is TGTGCCAGCAGCTCGGGACAGCCGGGGGATTCACCCCTCCACTTT.

In DNA, the CDR3 is TGTGCCAGCATCCTACAGGGACAAGGTGAAAAACTGTTTTTT. This codes for CASILQGQGEKLFF. The chain combines TRBV6-6 with TRBJ1-4; tentatively, D is TRBD1 (6 bases). V was shortened by 7 bases and J by 7 bases, with 16 bases between the two germline ends. CDR1 and CDR2 from the germline V gene are MNHNY and SVGAGI (reference sequence). The CDR3 sequence is 14 residues long.

The V and J genes are TRBV30 and TRBJ1-1; 7 bases map to TRBD1. V lost 6 bases and J lost 1; bases outside the gene matches: 8. This CDR3 spans 14 amino acids. The germline V gene has CDR1 GTSNPN and CDR2 SVGIG (reference sequence). The CDR3 region has the DNA TGTGCCTGCTCCGGGACAGCGAAGAACACTGAAGCTTTCTTT. It encodes CACSGTAKNTEAFF.

This chain uses TRBV14 with TRBJ2-1, with D perhaps matching TRBD1 (5 bases). V shed 0 bases and J shed 9 bases, with 12 bases lying between them. CDR1 SGHDN and CDR2 FVKESK come from the germline V gene. This CDR3 region has 14 residues. This CDR3 is CASSQEEVQVEQFF. Written as DNA, the CDR3 is TGTGCCAGCAGCCAAGAGGAAGTACAGGTTGAGCAGTTCTTC.

This chain uses TRBV27 with TRBJ2-7, with 7 bases matching TRBD2. The CDR3 runs to 17 residues. Losses at the gene ends were 5 bases for V and 3 bases for J; bases not matched to a gene: 16. Germline values: CDR1 MNHEY, CDR2 SMNVEV (reference sequence). The CDR3 bases are TGTGCCAGCAGTCAGAACCCTACCGGACCGGGAGGCTACGAGCAGTACTTC. It is translated as CASSQNPTGPGGYEQYF.

This clone has just a few counts. J is TRBJ2-1 and V is TRBV6-6; D not certain. Trimming took off 7 bases at V and 3 bases at J, with 4 bases between the two ends. This CDR3 is built from 11 residues. CDR1 is MNHNY and CDR2 is SVGAGI in the germline V gene (reference sequence). CDR3 protein: CASTDYNEQFF. In DNA, the CDR3 is TGTGCCAGCACCGACTACAATGAGCAGTTCTTC.

V gene TRBV19 combines with J gene TRBJ1-6; the D gene is possibly TRBD1 (6 bases). The CDR3 has 16 residues. Germline CDR1 is LNHDA and CDR2 is SQIVND (reference sequence). The V end was cut by 4 bases, the J end by 5 bases, with 15 bases between. DNA for the CDR3: TGTGCCAGTAGTACCGGACAGTTTGGGCATAATTCACCCCTCCACTTT. Translation gives CASSTGQFGHNSPLHF.

The chain combines TRBV27 with TRBJ2-1; D call uncertain. CDR1 MNHEY and CDR2 SMNVEV come from the germline V gene (reference sequence). CDR3 size: 14 residues. V was clipped by 4 bases and J by 1 base, with 8 bases between them. The CDR3 here is CASSWGQSYNEQFF. Here the CDR3 DNA reads TGTGCCAGCAGTTGGGGTCAATCCTACAATGAGCAGTTCTTC.

The CDR3 coding sequence is TGCAGCGTAAAACAGCTATACGAGCAGTACTTC. Its protein product is CSVKQLYEQYF. This sequence joins TRBV29-1 and TRBJ2-7; no firm D call. CDR1 is SQVTM, CDR2 ANQGSEA, per germline. Trimming took 6 bases from V and 4 from J, leaving 10 bases between them. The CDR3 spans 11 residues.

V and J are TRBV10-1 and TRBJ2-3, with 9 bases identical to TRBD2. The V gene's germline CDR1 is WNHNN and CDR2 SYGVQD (reference sequence). The CDR3 totals 16 residues. V lost 3 bases to trimming and J lost 5 bases; unmatched junction nucleotides: 9. The CDR3 region is CASSDRGGAAKDTQYF. The CDR3, as DNA: TGCGCCAGCAGTGACCGCGGGGGGGCCGCAAAAGATACGCAGTATTTT.

The V gene is TRBV1, the J gene TRBJ1-5; the D call of TRBD1 is as the table states it, not checked on the DNA. TRBV1 is labeled a pseudogene. CDR3 size: 14 residues. CDR3 protein: CTSSPWDSYQPQHF. The CDR3, as DNA: TGCACCAGCAGCCCCTGGGACAGCTATCAGCCCCAGCATTTT.

The chain links TRBV30 to TRBJ2-4; 10 bases are a match to TRBD2. J was trimmed by 0 bases and V by 4 bases; bases with no gene match: 9. Per the germline V gene, CDR1 is GTSNPN and CDR2 is SVGIG (reference sequence). This CDR3 region has 17 residues. This chain's CDR3 is CAWTRTSGEGAKNIQYF. DNA for the CDR3: TGTGCCTGGACCCGAACTAGCGGGGAGGGAGCCAAAAACATTCAGTACTTC.

The rearrangement uses TRBV9 and TRBJ2-5, with 9 positions matching TRBD1. The CDR3 sequence is 17 residues long. V lost 4 bases, J lost 5 bases, and 15 bases stayed unmatched. Germline V gene sequence: CDR1 SGDLS, CDR2 YYNGEE. The CDR3 DNA is TGTGCCAGCAGCCCCAGGACAGGGGACGGGGGAGGGGAGACCCAGTACTTC. It encodes CASSPRTGDGGGETQYF.

The V call is TRBV30, the J call TRBJ1-4, with D possibly matching TRBD1 (5 bases). Germline V CDR1 and CDR2: GTSNPN, SVGIG (reference sequence). The germline V and J ends were trimmed by 1 base and 3 bases, with 12 bases remaining between them. The CDR3 is made up of 15 amino acids. The DNA for the CDR3 is TGTGCCTGGAGTGGGTTAGGGGCTGCTAATGAAAAACTGTTTTTT. It is translated as CAWSGLGAANEKLFF.

The chain combines TRBV14 with TRBJ2-1; maybe TRBD2 (7 bases). Looked up from germline, CDR1 is SGHDN and CDR2 is FVKESK. Trimming took 3 bases from V and 5 from J, leaving 11 bases between them. The CDR3 covers 14 residues. This CDR3 reads CASSQRGGHNEQFF. The CDR3 region has the DNA TGTGCCAGCAGCCAGAGGGGGGGGCACAATGAGCAGTTCTTC. Variable domain in full (rest from reference TRBV14 and TRBJ2-1): EAGVTQFPSHSVIEKGQTVTLRCDPISGHDNLYWYRRVMGKEIKFLLHFVKESKQDESGMPNNRFLAERTGGTYSTLKVQPAELEDSGVYFCASSQRGGHNEQFFGPGTRLTVL.